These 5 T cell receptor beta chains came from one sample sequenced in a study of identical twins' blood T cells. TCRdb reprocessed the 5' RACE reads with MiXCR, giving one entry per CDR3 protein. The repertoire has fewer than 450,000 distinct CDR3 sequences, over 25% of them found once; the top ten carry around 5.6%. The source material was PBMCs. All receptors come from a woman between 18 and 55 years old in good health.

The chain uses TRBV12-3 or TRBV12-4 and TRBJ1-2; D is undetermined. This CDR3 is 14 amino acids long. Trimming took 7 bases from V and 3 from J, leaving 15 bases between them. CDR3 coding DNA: TGTGCCAGCAAACGTAGGTGGGCAGACTATGGCTACACCTTC. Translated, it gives CASKRRWADYGYTF.

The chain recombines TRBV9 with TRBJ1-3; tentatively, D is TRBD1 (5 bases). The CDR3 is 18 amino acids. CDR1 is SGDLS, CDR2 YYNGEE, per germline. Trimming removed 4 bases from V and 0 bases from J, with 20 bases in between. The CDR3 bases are TGTGCCAGCAGCCCCGGCCCGACGGGGCCGACCTCTGGAAACACCATATATTTT. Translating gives CASSPGPTGPTSGNTIYF.

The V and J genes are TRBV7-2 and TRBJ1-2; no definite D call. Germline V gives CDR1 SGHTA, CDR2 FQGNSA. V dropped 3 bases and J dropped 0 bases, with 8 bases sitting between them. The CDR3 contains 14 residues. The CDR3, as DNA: TGTGCCAGCAGCTTCACCGTGGCTAACTATGGCTACACCTTC. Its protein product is CASSFTVANYGYTF.

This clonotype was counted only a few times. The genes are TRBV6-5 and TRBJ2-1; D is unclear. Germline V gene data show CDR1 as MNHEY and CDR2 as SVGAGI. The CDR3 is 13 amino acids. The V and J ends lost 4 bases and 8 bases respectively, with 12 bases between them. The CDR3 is CASSSVSRDEQFF. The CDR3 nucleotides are TGTGCCAGCAGTTCGGTTAGCCGTGATGAGCAGTTCTTC.

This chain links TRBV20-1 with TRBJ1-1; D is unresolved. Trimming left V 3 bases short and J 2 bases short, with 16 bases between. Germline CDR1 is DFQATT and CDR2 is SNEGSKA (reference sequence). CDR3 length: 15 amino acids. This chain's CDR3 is CSASGRRTGNTEAFF. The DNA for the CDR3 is TGCAGTGCTAGCGGCCGTAGGACGGGTAACACTGAAGCTTTCTTT.